This entry features one TCR beta chain sequence. Its antigen remains unidentified. Next came a second PCR, run for roughly 6 to 11 cycles, which used a sample-barcoded 5' primer along with a J-beta primer mix. TCRdb fed the 5' RACE reads into MiXCR, producing one record per CDR3 protein. The sample records around 1.5 million distinct CDR3 sequences, approximately 59% being singletons. The data derive from a study of blood T cells in healthy people across ages. Study at large: In model experiments, template switching was able to capture about one barcoded beta molecule for every two T cells that were present. Study outcomes and limitations: Lack of knowledge of donor CMV status possibly confounded expanded clonotype changes.

Germline CDR1 is MNHEY and CDR2 is SMNVEV (reference sequence). The V gene end was trimmed by 7 bases and the J gene end by 4 bases; junction bases not matched to a gene: 11. The CDR3 consists of 18 residues. V and J are TRBV27 and TRBJ2-6; 12 bases line up with TRBD1. The TCR comes from a man younger than 35 in good health. The sequenced sample consisted of blood. CDR3 protein: CASMILGQGASGANVLTF. The CDR3 nucleotides read TGTGCCAGCATGATACTGGGACAGGGGGCGTCGGGGGCCAACGTCCTGACTTTC.